Listed below are T cell receptor beta chains from one sample, sequenced in a study of regulatory T cells in long-lasting Graves disease. TCRdb analysed the multiplex PCR reads with MiXCR anew, one entry per CDR3 protein. The sample lists a few hundred thousand distinct CDR3 sequences, roughly 21% occurring once. The input for sequencing was peripheral blood mononuclear cells (PBMCs), taken when the disease was refractory, from a patient treated with antithyroid drugs. All receptors come from a female donor with Graves disease. Both conserved end residues are part of each CDR3. The D gene is left open where the match is weak. Clone size is not always given. Where it is, it says once, few, many or a class for expanded clones.

j_call clone_size v_call d_call cdr3_nt cdr3_aa
TRBJ2-5 few TRBV20-1 - TGCAGTGCTTGGAACCTCGATGGGGAGACCCAGTACTTC CSAWNLDGETQYF
TRBJ1-5 many TRBV28 TRBD1 TGTGCCAGCAGTAGGGACAGTTCGTCGGATCAGCCCCAGCATTTT CASSRDSSSDQPQHF
TRBJ2-7 few TRBV20-1 TRBD1 TGCAGTGCTAGGGCGGGGGACAGGGGAGGCTACGAGCAGTACTTC CSARAGDRGGYEQYF
TRBJ1-2 few TRBV19 - TGTGCCAGTAGTGATCGGGGACGATCACGGGGGAACTATGGCTACACCTTC CASSDRGRSRGNYGYTF
TRBJ2-5 many TRBV7-9 - TGTGCCAGCAGCCCCGTCCCGCAGGGCGAGACCCAGTACTTC CASSPVPQGETQYF
TRBJ1-2 few TRBV10-3 TRBD1 TGTGCCATCAGCTTTTCGGGGACAGGGGGCTTCAACTATGGCTACACCTTC CAISFSGTGGFNYGYTF
TRBJ1-1 few TRBV7-9 TRBD1 TGTGCCAGCAGGACCCGAGCCGGGACAGGGGGCACTGAAGCTTTCTTT CASRTRAGTGGTEAFF
TRBJ2-3 - TRBV20-1 - TGCAGTGCTCCTCGGGCAGATACGCAGTATTTT CSAPRADTQYF
TRBJ1-1 many TRBV12-3/TRBV12-4 - TGTGCCAGCAGCCATGGACGAGGAACTGAAGCTTTCTTT CASSHGRGTEAFF
TRBJ1-5 - TRBV19 - TGTGCCAGTAGTGACCGACCCAATCAGCCCCAGCATTTT CASSDRPNQPQHF
TRBJ1-2 - TRBV14 - TGTGCCAGCAGCCAACTGGGGGCCGACTATGGCTACACCTTC CASSQLGADYGYTF
TRBJ2-5 few TRBV7-2 - TGTGCCAGCAGCTCGGCCAACCAGGGAAGGGAGACCCAGTACTTC CASSSANQGRETQYF
TRBJ1-5 - TRBV28 - TGTGCCAGCAGTTTAAGGGTTATCTCGGGATATAGCAATCAGCCCCAGCATTTT CASSLRVISGYSNQPQHF
TRBJ1-4 many TRBV19 - TGTGCCAGTAGTATCGGAGGAGGAAAACTGTTTTTT CASSIGGGKLFF
TRBJ2-2 few TRBV29-1 - TGCAGCGTTACACCCCTAAGAACCGGGGAGCTGTTTTTT CSVTPLRTGELFF
TRBJ1-5 many TRBV6-1 - TGTGCCAGCAAGGCGGGGGGCGGCAATCAGCCCCAGCATTTT CASKAGGGNQPQHF
TRBJ2-4 - TRBV6-1 - TGTGCCAGCAGTGAAGCGCGGGCAGGGTCGAACATTCAGTACTTC CASSEARAGSNIQYF
TRBJ1-1 few TRBV28 - TGTGCCAGCAGTTTATTGGCAGGGCCCCCCCTGAACACTGAAGCTTTCTTT CASSLLAGPPLNTEAFF